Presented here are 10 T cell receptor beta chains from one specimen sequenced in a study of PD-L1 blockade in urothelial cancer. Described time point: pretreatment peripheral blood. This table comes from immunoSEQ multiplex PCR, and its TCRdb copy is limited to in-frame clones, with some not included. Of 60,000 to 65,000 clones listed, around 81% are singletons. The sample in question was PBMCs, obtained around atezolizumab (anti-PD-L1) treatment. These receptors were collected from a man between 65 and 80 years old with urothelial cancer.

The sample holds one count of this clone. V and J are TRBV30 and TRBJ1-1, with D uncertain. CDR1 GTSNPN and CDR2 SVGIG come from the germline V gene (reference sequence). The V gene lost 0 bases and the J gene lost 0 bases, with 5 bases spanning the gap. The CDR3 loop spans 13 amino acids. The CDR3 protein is CAWSVALNTEAFF. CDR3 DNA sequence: TGTGCCTGGAGTGTGGCCCTGAACACTGAAGCTTTCTTT.

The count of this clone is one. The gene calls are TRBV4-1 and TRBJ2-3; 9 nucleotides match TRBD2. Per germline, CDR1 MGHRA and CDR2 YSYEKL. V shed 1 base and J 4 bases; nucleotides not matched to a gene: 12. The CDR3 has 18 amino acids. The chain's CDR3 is CASSQGGLRREGPDTQYF. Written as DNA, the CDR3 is TGCGCCAGCAGCCAAGGGGGCCTCCGGCGGGAGGGCCCAGATACGCAGTATTTT.

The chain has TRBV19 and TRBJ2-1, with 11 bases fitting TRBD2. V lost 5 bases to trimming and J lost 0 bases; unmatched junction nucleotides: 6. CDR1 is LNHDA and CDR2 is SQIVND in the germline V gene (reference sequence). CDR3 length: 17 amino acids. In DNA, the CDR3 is TGTGCCAGTAGTCCTCGGACTAGCGGGCTCTCCTACAATGAGCAGTTCTTC. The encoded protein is CASSPRTSGLSYNEQFF.

The CDR3 coding sequence is TGTGCCTGGAGAAGAGCGGGACAGGGGGCGGGTCAGCCCCAGCATTTT. It codes for CAWRRAGQGAGQPQHF. The chain carries TRBV30 and TRBJ1-5, with 12 bases fitting TRBD1. CDR3 size: 16 residues. The germline gives CDR1 GTSNPN, CDR2 SVGIG (reference sequence). Unmatched junction bases numbered 9, after V lost 3 bases and J lost 6 bases.

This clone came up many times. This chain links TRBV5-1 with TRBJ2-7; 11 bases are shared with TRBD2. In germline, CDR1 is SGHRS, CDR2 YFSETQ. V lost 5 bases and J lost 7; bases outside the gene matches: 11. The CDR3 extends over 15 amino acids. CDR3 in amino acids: CASRGFTSGRLEQYF. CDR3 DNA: TGCGCCAGCAGGGGTTTTACTAGCGGGAGACTGGAGCAGTACTTC. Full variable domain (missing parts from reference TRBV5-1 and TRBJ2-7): KAGVTQTPRYLIKTRGQQVTLSCSPISGHRSVSWYQQTPGQGLQFLFEYFSETQRNKGNFPGRFSGRQFSNSRSEMNVSTLELGDSALYLCASRGFTSGRLEQYFGPGTRLTVT.

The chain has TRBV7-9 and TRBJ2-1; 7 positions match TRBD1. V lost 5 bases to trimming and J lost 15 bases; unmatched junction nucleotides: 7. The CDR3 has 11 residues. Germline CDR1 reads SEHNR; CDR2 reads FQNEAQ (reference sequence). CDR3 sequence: CASSTTDRPFF. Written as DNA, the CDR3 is TGTGCCAGCAGCACCACGGACAGGCCGTTCTTC.

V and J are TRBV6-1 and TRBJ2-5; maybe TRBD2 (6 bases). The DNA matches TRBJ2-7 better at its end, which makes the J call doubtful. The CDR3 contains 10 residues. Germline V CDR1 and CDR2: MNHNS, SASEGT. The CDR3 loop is CAGGTYEQYF. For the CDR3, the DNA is TGTGCCGGCGGGACCTACGAGCAGTACTTC.

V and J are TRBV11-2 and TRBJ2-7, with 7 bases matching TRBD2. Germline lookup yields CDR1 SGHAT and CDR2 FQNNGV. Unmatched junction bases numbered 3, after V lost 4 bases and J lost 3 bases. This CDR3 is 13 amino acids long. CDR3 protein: CASSWSGGYEQYF. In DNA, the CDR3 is TGTGCCAGCAGCTGGTCGGGAGGCTACGAGCAGTACTTC.

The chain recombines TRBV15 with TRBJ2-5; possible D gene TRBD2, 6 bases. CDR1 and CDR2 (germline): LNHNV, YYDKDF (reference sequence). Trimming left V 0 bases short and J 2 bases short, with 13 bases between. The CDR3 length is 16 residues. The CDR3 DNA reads TGTGCCACCAGCAGAGAAATACTAGCAAATCAAGAGACCCAGTACTTC. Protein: CATSREILANQETQYF.

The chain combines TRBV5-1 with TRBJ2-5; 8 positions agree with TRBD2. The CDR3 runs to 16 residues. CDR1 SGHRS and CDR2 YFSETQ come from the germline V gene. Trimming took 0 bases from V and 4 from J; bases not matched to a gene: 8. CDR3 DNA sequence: TGCGCCAGCAGCTTGGTAGCGGGAAGCGGGGGAGAGACCCAGTACTTC. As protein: CASSLVAGSGGETQYF.